This TCR beta chain was identified during a study of technical replicates of blood from several donors. Profiled with immunoSEQ multiplex PCR; TCRdb holds only in-frame clones, not every one. This repertoire shows 50,000 to 70,000 clones, roughly 93% found once; its top ten account for about 4%. Germline values: CDR1 SSHAT, CDR2 FNYEAQ (reference sequence). This CDR3 contains 14 residues. With 2 bases clipped from V and 2 bases from J, the junction kept 2 bases outside the gene matches. The chain combines TRBV7-7 with TRBJ2-5; 7 positions match TRBD1. The sequencing sample was made of PBMCs. The clonotype originates from a human donor in good health. Some clones in this sample may be carry-over from other donors' samples. The CDR3 here is CASSLNRGQETQYF. In DNA form, the CDR3 reads TGTGCCAGCAGCTTAAACAGGGGACAAGAGACCCAGTACTTC.